This T cell receptor beta chain was identified in a study of regulatory T cells in long-lasting Graves disease. This clonotype was seen only a few times. The time point denotes: persistent/refractory GD, antithyroid drugs over 5 years with positive TRAb. The TCR library was made from RNA that had been extracted from PBMCs in TRIzol. The TCR beta library used iRepertoire HTBI primers with Arm-PCR amplification of CDR3. Each CDR3 protein gets one entry after TCRdb re-called the multiplex PCR reads with MiXCR. In the table there are 500,000 to 800,000 distinct CDR3 sequences, about 32% of which are singletons. The sample here was peripheral blood mononuclear cells (PBMCs), taken when the disease was refractory, from a patient treated with antithyroid drugs. This receptor was obtained from a female donor with Graves disease.

The CDR3 sequence is CSAVPGTDTDTQYF. The CDR3 DNA reads as TGCAGTGCTGTACCCGGGACTGACACAGATACGCAGTATTTT. V usage is TRBV20-1 and J usage is TRBJ2-3; D might be TRBD2 (6 bases). Germline assignment: CDR1 DFQATT and CDR2 SNEGSKA (reference sequence). Trimming left V 5 bases short and J 2 bases short, with 14 bases between. CDR3 length: 14 residues.